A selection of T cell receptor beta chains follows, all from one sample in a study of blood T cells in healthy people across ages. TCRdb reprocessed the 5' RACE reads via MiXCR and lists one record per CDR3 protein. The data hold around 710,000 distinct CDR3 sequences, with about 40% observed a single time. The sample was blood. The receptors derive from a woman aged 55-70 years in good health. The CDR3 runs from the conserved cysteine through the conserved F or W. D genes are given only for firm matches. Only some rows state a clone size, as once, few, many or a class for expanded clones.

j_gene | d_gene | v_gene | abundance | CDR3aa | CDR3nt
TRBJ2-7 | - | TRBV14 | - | CASSQVNLGHNEQYF | TGTGCCAGCAGCCAAGTGAATCTGGGCCACAATGAGCAGTACTTC
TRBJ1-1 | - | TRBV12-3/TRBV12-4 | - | CASSLAQAGRSRMMGTEAFF | TGTGCCAGCAGTTTAGCGCAGGCGGGGCGCAGTAGGATGATGGGCACTGAAGCTTTCTTT
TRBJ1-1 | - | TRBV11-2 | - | CASSNRPGNTEAYF | TGTGCCAGCAGTAACAGACCAGGGAACACTGAAGCTTACTTT
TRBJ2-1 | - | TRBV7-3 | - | CASGRGGNEQFF | TGTGCCAGCGGAAGGGGTGGGAATGAGCAGTTCTTC
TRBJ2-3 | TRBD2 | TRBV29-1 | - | CSAWTSAGKSTQYF | TGCAGCGCTTGGACTAGCGCGGGGAAGTCGACGCAGTATTTT
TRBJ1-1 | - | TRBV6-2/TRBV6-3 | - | CASSRGGTDTEAFF | TGTGCCAGCAGCCGGGGGGGAACTGACACGGAAGCTTTCTTT
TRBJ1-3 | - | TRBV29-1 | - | CSVVGTSGNTIYF | TGCAGCGTTGTGGGCACTTCTGGAAACACCATATATTTT
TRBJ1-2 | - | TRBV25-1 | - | CASSATFTAGGYTF | TGTGCCAGCAGTGCCACATTCACAGCGGGGGGCTACACCTTC
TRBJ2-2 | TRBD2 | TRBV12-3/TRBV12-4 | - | CASSRVTSGGALTGELFF | TGTGCCAGCAGTCGAGTTACTAGCGGGGGGGCCTTAACCGGGGAGCTGTTTTTT
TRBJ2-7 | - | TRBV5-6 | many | CASSADSYEQYF | TGTGCCAGCAGCGCAGACTCCTACGAGCAGTACTTC
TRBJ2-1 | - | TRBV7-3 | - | CASSSPTVNEQFF | TGTGCCAGCAGCTCCCCGACCGTCAATGAGCAGTTCTTC
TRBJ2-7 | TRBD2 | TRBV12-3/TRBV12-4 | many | CASSLSGAAYEQYF | TGTGCCAGCAGCCTTAGCGGGGCGGCCTACGAGCAGTACTTC
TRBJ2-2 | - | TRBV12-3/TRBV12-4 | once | CASSLRGPTNTGELFF | TGTGCCAGCAGTTTACGGGGGCCTACTAACACCGGGGAGCTGTTTTTT
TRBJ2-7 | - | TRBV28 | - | CDSSTQGYYEQYF | TGTGACAGCAGCACACAGGGCTACTACGAGCAGTACTTC
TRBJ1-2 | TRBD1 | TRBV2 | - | CASTGDRISNYGYTF | TGTGCCAGCACCGGGGACAGAATATCTAACTATGGCTACACCTTC
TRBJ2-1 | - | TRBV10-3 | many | CAIRQQGNEQFF | TGTGCCATCAGACAACAGGGCAATGAGCAGTTCTTC
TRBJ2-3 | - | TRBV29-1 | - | CSGKSSTDTQYF | TGCAGCGGAAAATCGAGCACAGATACGCAGTATTTT